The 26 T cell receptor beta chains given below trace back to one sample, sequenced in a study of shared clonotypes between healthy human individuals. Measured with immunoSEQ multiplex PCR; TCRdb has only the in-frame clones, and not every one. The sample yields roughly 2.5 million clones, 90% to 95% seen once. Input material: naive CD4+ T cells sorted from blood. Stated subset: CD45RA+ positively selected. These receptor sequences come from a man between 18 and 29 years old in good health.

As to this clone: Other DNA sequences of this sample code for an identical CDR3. The CDR3 bases are TGTGCCAGCAGCTTAGCGGCGAACACTGAAGCTTTCTTT. It specifies CASSLAANTEAFF. The J gene is TRBJ1-1, the V gene TRBV7-9; D not certain. The CDR3 is made up of 13 amino acids. The ends were cut back, 0 bases at V and 1 base at J, with 3 bases in the middle. The germline CDR1 and CDR2 sequences are SEHNR and FQNEAQ (reference sequence).

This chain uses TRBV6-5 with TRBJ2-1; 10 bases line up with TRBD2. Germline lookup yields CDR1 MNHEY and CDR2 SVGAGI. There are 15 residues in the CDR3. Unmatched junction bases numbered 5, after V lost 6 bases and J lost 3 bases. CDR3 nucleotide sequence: TGTGCCAGCAGCCATGGACTAGCGGACTACAATGAGCAGTTCTTC. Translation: CASSHGLADYNEQFF.

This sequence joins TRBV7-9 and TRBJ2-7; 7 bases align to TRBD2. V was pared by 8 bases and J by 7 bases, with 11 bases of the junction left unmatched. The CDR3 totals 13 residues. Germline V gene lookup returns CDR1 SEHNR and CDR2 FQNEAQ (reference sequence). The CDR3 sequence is CASVSPAAGEQYF. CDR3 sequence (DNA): TGTGCCAGCGTATCCCCCGCAGCGGGAGAGCAGTACTTC.

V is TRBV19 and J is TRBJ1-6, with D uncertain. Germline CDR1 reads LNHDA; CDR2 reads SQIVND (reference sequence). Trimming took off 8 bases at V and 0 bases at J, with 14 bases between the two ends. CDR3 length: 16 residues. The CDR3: CASSQGGSSYNSPLHF. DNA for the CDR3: TGTGCCAGTTCCCAAGGCGGGAGCTCCTATAATTCACCCCTCCACTTT.

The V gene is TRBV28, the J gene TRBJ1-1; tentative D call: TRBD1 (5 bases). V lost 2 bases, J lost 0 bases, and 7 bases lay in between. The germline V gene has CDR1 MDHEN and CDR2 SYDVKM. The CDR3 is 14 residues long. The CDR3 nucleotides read TGTGCCAGCAGTTTAGAAGGGGTGAACACTGAAGCTTTCTTT. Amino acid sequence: CASSLEGVNTEAFF.

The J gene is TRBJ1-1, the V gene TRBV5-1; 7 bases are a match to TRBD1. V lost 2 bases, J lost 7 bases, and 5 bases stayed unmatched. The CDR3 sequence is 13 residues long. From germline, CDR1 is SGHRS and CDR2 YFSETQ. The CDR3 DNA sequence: TGCGCCAGCAGCTTCACAGGGGACGATGAAGCTTTCTTT. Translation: CASSFTGDDEAFF.

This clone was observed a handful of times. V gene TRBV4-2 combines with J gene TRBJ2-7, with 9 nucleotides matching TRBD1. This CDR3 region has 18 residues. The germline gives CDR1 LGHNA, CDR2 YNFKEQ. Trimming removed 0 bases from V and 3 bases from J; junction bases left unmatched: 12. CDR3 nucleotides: TGTGCCAGCAGCCAAGAGACCCTCACAAGGACAGGGGACTACGAGCAGTACTTC. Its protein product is CASSQETLTRTGDYEQYF.

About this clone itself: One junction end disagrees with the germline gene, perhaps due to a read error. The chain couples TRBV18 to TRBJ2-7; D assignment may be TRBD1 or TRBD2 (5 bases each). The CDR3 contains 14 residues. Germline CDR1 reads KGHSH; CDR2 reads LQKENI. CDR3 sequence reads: CASSPGRVSPALNF. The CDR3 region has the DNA TGTGCCAGCTCACCGGGACGAGTCTCCCCCGCTTTGAATTTC.

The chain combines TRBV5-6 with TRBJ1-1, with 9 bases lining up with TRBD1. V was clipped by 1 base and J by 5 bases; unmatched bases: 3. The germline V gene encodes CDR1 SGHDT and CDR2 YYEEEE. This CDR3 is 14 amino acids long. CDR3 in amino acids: CASSLNRGRTEAFF. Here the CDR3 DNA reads TGTGCCAGCAGCTTGAACAGGGGGCGGACTGAAGCTTTCTTT.

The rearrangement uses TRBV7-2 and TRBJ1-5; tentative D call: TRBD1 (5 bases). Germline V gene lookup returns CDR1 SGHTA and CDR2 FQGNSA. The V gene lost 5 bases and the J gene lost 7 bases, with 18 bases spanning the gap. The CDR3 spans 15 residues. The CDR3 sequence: CASSPQDRLGQPQHF. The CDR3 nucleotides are TGTGCCAGCAGCCCACAAGACAGACTCGGGCAGCCCCAGCATTTT.

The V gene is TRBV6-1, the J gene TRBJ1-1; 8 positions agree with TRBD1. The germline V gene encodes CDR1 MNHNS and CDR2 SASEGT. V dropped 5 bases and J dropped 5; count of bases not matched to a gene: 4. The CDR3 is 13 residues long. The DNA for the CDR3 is TGTGCCAGCAGTCCCAGGGGGCAGACTGAAGCTTTCTTT. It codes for CASSPRGQTEAFF.

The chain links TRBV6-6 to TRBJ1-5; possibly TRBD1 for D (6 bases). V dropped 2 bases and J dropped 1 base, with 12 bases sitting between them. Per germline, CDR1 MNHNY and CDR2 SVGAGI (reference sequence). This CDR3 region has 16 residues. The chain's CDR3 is CASSYGRQGSNQPQHF. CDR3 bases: TGTGCCAGCAGTTACGGGCGGCAGGGGAGCAATCAGCCCCAGCATTTT.

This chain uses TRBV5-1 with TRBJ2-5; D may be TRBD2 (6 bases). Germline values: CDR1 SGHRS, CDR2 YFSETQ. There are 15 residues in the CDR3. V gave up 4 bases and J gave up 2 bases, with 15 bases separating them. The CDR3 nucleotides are TGCGCCAGCAGCGCCTCGAGGGGACTTCAAGAGACCCAGTACTTC. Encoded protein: CASSASRGLQETQYF. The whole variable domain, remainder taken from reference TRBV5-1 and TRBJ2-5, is KAGVTQTPRYLIKTRGQQVTLSCSPISGHRSVSWYQQTPGQGLQFLFEYFSETQRNKGNFPGRFSGRQFSNSRSEMNVSTLELGDSALYLCASSASRGLQETQYFGPGTRLLVL.

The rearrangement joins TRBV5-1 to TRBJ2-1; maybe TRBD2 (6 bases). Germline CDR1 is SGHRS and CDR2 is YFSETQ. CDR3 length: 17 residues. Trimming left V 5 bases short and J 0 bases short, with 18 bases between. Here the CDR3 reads CASRPEAGPSSYNEQFF. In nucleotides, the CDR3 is TGCGCCAGCAGACCCGAGGCGGGACCCAGCTCCTACAATGAGCAGTTCTTC.

In DNA, the CDR3 is TGTGCCAGCAGTGAACGGGGCGGGGGTTATGGTGCAGATACGCAGTATTTT. Its translation: CASSERGGGYGADTQYF. The rearrangement links TRBV25-1 to TRBJ2-3; 7 bases align to TRBD2. CDR1 and CDR2 from the germline V gene are MGHDK and SYGVNS. The J segment lost 4 bases and the V segment lost 2 bases, leaving 12 bases of the junction unmatched. The CDR3 length is 17 residues.

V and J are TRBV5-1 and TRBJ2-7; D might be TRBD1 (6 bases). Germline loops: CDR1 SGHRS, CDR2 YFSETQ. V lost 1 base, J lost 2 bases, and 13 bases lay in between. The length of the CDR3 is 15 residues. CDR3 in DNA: TGCGCCAGCAGCTTGCTTGCGAGGGACACCTACGAGCAGTACTTC. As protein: CASSLLARDTYEQYF.

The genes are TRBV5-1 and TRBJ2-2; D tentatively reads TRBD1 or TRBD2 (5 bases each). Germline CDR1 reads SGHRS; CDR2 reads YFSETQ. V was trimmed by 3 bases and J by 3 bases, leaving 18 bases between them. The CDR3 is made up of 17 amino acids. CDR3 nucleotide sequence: TGCGCCAGCAGCTGGGGACCGGGACGGGTAGACACCGGGGAGCTGTTTTTT. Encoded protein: CASSWGPGRVDTGELFF.

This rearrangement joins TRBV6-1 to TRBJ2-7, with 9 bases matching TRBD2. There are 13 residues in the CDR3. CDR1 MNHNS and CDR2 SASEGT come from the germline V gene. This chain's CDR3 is CAILAGSPYEQYF. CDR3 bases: TGTGCTATACTAGCGGGCAGCCCCTACGAGCAGTACTTC.

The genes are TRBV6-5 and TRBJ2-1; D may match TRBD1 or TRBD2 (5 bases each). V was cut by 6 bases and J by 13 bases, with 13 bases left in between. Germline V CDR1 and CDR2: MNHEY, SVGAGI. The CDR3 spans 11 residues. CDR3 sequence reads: CASSDGRGQFF. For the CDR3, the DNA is TGTGCCAGCAGCGACGGACGGGGCCAGTTCTTC.

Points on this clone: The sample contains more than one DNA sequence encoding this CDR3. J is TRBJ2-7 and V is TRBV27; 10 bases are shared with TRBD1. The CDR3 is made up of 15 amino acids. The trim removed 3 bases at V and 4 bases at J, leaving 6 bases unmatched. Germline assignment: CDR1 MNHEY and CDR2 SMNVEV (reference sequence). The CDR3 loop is CASSFQGQGTYEQYF. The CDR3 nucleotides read TGTGCCAGCAGTTTTCAGGGACAGGGGACGTACGAGCAGTACTTC.

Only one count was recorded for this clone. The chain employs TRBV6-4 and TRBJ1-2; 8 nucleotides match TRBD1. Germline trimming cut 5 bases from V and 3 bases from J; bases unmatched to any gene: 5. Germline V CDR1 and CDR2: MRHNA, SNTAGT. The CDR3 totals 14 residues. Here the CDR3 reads CASSRTGLDYGYTF. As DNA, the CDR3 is TGTGCCAGCAGTCGGACAGGGTTGGACTATGGCTACACCTTC.

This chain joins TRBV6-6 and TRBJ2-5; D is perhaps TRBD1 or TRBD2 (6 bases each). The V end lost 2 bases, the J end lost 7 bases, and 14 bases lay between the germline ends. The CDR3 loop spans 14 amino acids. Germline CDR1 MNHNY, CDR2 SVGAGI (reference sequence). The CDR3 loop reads CASSYPEGGPTQYF. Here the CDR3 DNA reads TGTGCCAGCAGTTACCCCGAGGGGGGACCGACCCAGTACTTC.

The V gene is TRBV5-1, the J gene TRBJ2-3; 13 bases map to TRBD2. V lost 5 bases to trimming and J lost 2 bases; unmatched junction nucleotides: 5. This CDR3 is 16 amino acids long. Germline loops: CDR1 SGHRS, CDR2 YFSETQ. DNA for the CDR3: TGCGCCAGCAGAGAGGGACTAGCGGGGTCCACAGATACGCAGTATTTT. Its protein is CASREGLAGSTDTQYF.

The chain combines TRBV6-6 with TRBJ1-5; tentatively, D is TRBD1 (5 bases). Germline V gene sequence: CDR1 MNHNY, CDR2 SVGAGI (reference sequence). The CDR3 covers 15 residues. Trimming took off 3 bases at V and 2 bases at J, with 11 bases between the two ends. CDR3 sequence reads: CASSYGDWGNQPQHF. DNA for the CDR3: TGTGCCAGCAGTTATGGGGACTGGGGCAATCAGCCCCAGCATTTT.

CDR3 amino acids: CAISLTSGVYYEQYF. CDR3 nucleotide sequence: TGTGCCATCAGTCTGACTAGCGGGGTTTACTACGAGCAGTACTTC. The chain joins TRBV10-3 to TRBJ2-7, with 11 positions matching TRBD2. Losses at the gene ends were 5 bases for V and 3 bases for J; bases not matched to a gene: 6. The CDR3 is made up of 15 amino acids. Looked up from germline, CDR1 is ENHRY and CDR2 is SYGVKD.

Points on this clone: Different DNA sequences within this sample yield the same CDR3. The CDR3 region has the DNA TGTGCCTGGAGTAGGCAAGAGAATCAGCCCCAGCATTTT. Protein: CAWSRQENQPQHF. The chain uses TRBV30 and TRBJ1-5; D remains unclear. The CDR3 has 13 residues. V was cut by 2 bases and J by 4 bases, with 9 bases left in between. Germline CDR1 and CDR2: GTSNPN and SVGIG (reference sequence).